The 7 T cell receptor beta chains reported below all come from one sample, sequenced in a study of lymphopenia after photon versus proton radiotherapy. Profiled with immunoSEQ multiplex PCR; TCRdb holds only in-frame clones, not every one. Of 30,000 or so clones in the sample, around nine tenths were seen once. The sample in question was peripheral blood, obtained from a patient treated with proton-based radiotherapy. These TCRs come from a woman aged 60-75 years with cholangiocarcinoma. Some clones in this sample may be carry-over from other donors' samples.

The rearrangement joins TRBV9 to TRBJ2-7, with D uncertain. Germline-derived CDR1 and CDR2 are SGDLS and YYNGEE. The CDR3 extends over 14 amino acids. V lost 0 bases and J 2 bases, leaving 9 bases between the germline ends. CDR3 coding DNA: TGTGCCAGCAGCGTAGGGACCTCCCCCTACGAGCAGTACTTC. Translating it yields CASSVGTSPYEQYF.

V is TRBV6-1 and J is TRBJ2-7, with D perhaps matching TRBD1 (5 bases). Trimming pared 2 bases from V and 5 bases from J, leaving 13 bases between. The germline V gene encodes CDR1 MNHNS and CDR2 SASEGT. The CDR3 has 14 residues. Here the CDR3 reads CASSEPRGIHEQYF. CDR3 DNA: TGTGCCAGCAGTGAACCTAGGGGTATCCACGAGCAGTACTTC.

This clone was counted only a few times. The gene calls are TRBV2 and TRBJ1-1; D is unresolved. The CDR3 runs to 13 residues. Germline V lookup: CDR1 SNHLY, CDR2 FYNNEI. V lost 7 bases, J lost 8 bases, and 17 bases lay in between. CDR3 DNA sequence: TGTGCCAGCAACCGAGAGTTCGGTGCCGAAGCTTTCTTT. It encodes CASNREFGAEAFF.

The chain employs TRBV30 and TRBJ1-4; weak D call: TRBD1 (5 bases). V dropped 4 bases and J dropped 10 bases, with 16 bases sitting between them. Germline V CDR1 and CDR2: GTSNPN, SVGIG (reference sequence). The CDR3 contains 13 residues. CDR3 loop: CAWKIGGSAKLFF. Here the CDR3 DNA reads TGTGCCTGGAAAATCGGGGGATCGGCAAAACTGTTTTTT.

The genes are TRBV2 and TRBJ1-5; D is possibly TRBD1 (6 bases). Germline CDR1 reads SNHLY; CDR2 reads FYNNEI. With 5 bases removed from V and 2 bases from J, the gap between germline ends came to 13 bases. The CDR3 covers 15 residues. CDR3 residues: CASSYRVEGNQPQHF. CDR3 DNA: TGTGCCAGCAGTTACAGGGTAGAGGGCAATCAGCCCCAGCATTTT.

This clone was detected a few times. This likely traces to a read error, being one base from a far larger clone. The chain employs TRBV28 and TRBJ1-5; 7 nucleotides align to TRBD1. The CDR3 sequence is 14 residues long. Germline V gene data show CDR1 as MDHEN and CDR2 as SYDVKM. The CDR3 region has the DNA TGTGCCCGCAGGGACAGATCTTACGGTCAGCCCCAGCATTTT. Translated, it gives CARRDRSYGQPQHF.

DNA for the CDR3: TGCGCCAGCAGCCCCAGGACGGACAATGAGCAGTTCTTC. Protein sequence: CASSPRTDNEQFF. The rearrangement uses TRBV5-1 and TRBJ2-1; D is uncertain. V lost 4 bases to trimming and J lost 5 bases, with 10 bases between them. The V gene's germline CDR1 is SGHRS and CDR2 YFSETQ. The CDR3 has 13 residues.